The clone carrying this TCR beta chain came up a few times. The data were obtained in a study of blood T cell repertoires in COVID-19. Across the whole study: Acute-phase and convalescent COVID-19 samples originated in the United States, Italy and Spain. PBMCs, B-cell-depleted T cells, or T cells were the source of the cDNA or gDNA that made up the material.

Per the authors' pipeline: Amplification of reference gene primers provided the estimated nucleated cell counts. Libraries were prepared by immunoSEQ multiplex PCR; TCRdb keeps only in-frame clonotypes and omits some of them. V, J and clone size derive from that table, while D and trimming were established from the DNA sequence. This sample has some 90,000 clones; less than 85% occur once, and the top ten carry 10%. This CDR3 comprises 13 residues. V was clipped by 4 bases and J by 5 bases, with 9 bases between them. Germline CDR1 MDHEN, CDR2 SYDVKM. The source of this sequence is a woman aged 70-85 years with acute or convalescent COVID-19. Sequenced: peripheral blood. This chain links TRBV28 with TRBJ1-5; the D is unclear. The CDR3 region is CASSYELDQPQHF. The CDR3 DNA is TGTGCCAGCAGTTATGAGCTCGATCAGCCCCAGCATTTT.